This T cell receptor (beta chain) was sequenced for a study of patients and donors after allogeneic stem cell transplantation (TCRdb year 2020). The CDR3, from cysteine to phenylalanine, totals 14 residues. This entry keeps only the CDR3 DNA: 42 bases, framed from base 1. CDR1 SGDLS and CDR2 YYNGEE were looked up in the germline V gene. Compared with germline, V lacks 4 bases and J lacks 6 bases; bases without a gene match: 4. This clonotype was recorded only once. What antigen it recognizes has not been identified. The input lacks base qualities; no much larger clone sits a single base away. Evidence from one read is weak. The library was generated by RT-PCR. Sequenced using a NextSeq 550. TCRdb's own reprocessing of the public reads used fastp at Q25 and MiXCR and kept productive beta chains. For every CDR3 protein sequence, its rows merge into one entry that carries the most common genes and DNA. Counted in this sample were roughly 960,000 distinct CDR3 sequences; roughly 18% of them appeared once. Roughly 6% of the sample is in the top ten clones.

The origin of this receptor is a human donor who was either an allogeneic HSCT recipient or a stem cell or donor lymphocyte infusion donor (not recorded which). It is not recorded whose cells these are; they may come from a transplant donor. This chain is built from TRBV9 and TRBJ1-2; TRBD1 aligns with 12 central bases. The sequenced material came from blood, either unsorted or a sorted T cell fraction (not recorded which). The DNA sequence is given as TGTGCCAGCAGCACCGGGACAGGGGGCCATGGCTACACCTTC. It specifies CASSTGTGGHGYTF.